This passage covers 16 T cell receptor beta chains from one sample sequenced in a study of CD8 T cells in ankylosing spondylitis. A single record per CDR3 protein comes from TCRdb applying MiXCR to the 5' RACE reads. The data show some 350,000 distinct CDR3 sequences, roughly 14% seen once. Input material: blood, either unsorted or a sorted T cell fraction (not recorded which). These receptors were taken from a male donor with ankylosing spondylitis or in good health (not recorded which).

This clonotype was counted between two and nine times. The V gene is TRBV20-1, the J gene TRBJ2-7; a weak D match, TRBD1 (6 bases). CDR3 size: 15 residues. Germline V gives CDR1 DFQATT, CDR2 SNEGSKA (reference sequence). Between the trimmed V and J ends, which lost 6 bases and 4 bases, there was a span of 22 bases. In DNA form, the CDR3 reads TGCAGTGCCCGAACAGGGATAGGCAACCAATACGAGCAGTACTTC. Protein: CSARTGIGNQYEQYF.

The rearrangement uses TRBV20-1 and TRBJ1-4; D not certain. V gave up 6 bases and J gave up 7 bases, with 9 bases separating them. CDR1 is DFQATT, CDR2 SNEGSKA, per germline (reference sequence). This CDR3 has 11 residues. CDR3: CSARSGEKLFF. Here the CDR3 DNA reads TGCAGTGCCCGATCTGGTGAAAAACTGTTTTTT.

CDR3 in DNA: TGTGCCAGCAGTTTAGGGCAGGGATTTGACAATCAGCCCCAGCATTTT. Its protein product is CASSLGQGFDNQPQHF. This chain links TRBV12-3 or TRBV12-4 with TRBJ1-5, with D possibly matching TRBD1 (5 bases). V dropped 1 base and J dropped 3 bases, with 13 bases sitting between them. The CDR3 runs 16 residues.

By share, this clonotype counts as medium-sized. The chain has TRBV3-1 and TRBJ1-6; 9 bases agree with TRBD1. The CDR3 is 15 amino acids. The V gene's germline CDR1 is LGHDT and CDR2 YNNKEL (reference sequence). V lost 6 bases and J lost 7; bases outside the gene matches: 7. In DNA form, the CDR3 reads TGTGCCAGCAGATATCAGGGACAGGGCAATTCACCCCTCCACTTT. It translates to CASRYQGQGNSPLHF.

In its sample, this clonotype was seen a few times. The chain couples TRBV12-3 or TRBV12-4 to TRBJ2-2; 9 bases align to TRBD2. CDR3 size: 15 residues. J gave up 0 bases and V 6 bases, and 2 bases lay outside the gene matches. The CDR3 DNA is TGTGCCAGCAGACCTAGCGGGGCGAACACCGGGGAGCTGTTTTTT. It specifies CASRPSGANTGELFF.

V gene TRBV12-3 or TRBV12-4 combines with J gene TRBJ2-5; TRBD2 agrees at 13 bases. This CDR3 spans 18 amino acids. Trimming cost V 5 bases and J 4 bases; bases outside gene matches: 13. The CDR3 loop is CASSPGTSGASSRETQYF. In DNA form, the CDR3 reads TGTGCCAGCAGTCCAGGGACTAGCGGGGCCTCGTCCCGAGAGACCCAGTACTTC.

This clonotype appeared a few times. The chain recombines TRBV12-5 with TRBJ1-1; D gene ambiguous. This CDR3 has 12 residues. The germline V and J ends were trimmed by 7 bases and 5 bases, with 11 bases remaining between them. Germline assignment: CDR1 LGHNT and CDR2 FRNRAP. DNA of the CDR3: TGTGCTAGTGACCCGGTAAATACTGAAGCTTTCTTT. This gives the protein CASDPVNTEAFF.

This clonotype was counted between two and nine times. V gene TRBV12-3 or TRBV12-4 combines with J gene TRBJ1-2; tentative D call: TRBD1 (6 bases). The length of the CDR3 is 13 residues. V gave up 5 bases and J gave up 4 bases, with 11 bases separating them. The CDR3 here is CASSKDSPYGYTF. DNA of the CDR3: TGTGCCAGCAGTAAGGACAGTCCCTATGGCTACACCTTC.

This chain's CDR3 is CASSSGSEQYF. DNA for the CDR3: TGTGCCAGCAGCTCGGGGAGCGAGCAGTACTTC. The chain employs TRBV5-6 and TRBJ2-7; the D gene is possibly TRBD2 (5 bases). V lost 3 bases and J 6 bases, leaving 7 bases between the germline ends. Germline V CDR1 and CDR2: SGHDT, YYEEEE. The CDR3 totals 11 residues.

This clonotype was observed a handful of times. The J gene is TRBJ2-3, the V gene TRBV5-1; D is uncertain. V was trimmed by 1 base and J by 4 bases, leaving 10 bases between them. The CDR3 consists of 14 residues. Germline V gene data show CDR1 as SGHRS and CDR2 as YFSETQ. CDR3 DNA sequence: TGCGCCAGCAGCTTGTTCCGAGGAGCAGATACGCAGTATTTT. Protein sequence: CASSLFRGADTQYF.

V and J are TRBV4-1 and TRBJ1-2; 12 bases line up with TRBD1. This CDR3 has 18 residues. V shed 0 bases, J shed 1 base, and the junction held 6 bases outside the gene matches. Germline V CDR1 and CDR2: MGHRA, YSYEKL. The CDR3 is CASSQDVGTGGRNYGYTF. The CDR3 DNA sequence: TGCGCCAGCAGCCAAGATGTCGGGACAGGGGGCCGTAACTATGGCTACACCTTC.

This chain connects TRBV7-2 to TRBJ2-3, with TRBD2 as a possible D gene (7 bases). V was clipped by 1 base and J by 1 base, with 12 bases between them. The CDR3 length is 16 residues. From germline, CDR1 is SGHTA and CDR2 FQGNSA. The DNA for the CDR3 is TGTGCCAGCAGCTTAGGCGCGGGGGCCCGCACAGATACGCAGTATTTT. Its translation: CASSLGAGARTDTQYF.

This clonotype was picked up many times. The V and J genes are TRBV18 and TRBJ1-1; D is undetermined. V lost 5 bases to trimming and J lost 5 bases, with 6 bases between them. The CDR3 has 11 residues. Germline V gene sequence: CDR1 KGHSH, CDR2 LQKENI. CDR3 coding DNA: TGTGCCAGCTCAAGAGAAACTGAAGCTTTCTTT. Protein: CASSRETEAFF.

This clonotype was seen a few times. This chain joins TRBV12-3 or TRBV12-4 and TRBJ1-3; D gene uncertain. The length of the CDR3 is 12 residues. Trimming took 4 bases from V and 6 from J, leaving 7 bases between them. The CDR3 DNA is TGTGCCAGCAGTTCCGGGGTAAACACCATATATTTT. Translating it yields CASSSGVNTIYF.

This clonotype was detected a few times. This chain links TRBV3-1 with TRBJ2-7; a possible D gene is TRBD2 (7 bases). In germline, CDR1 is LGHDT, CDR2 YNNKEL (reference sequence). V dropped 1 base and J dropped 6 bases, with 10 bases sitting between them. There are 13 residues in the CDR3. This CDR3 reads CASSQGGGGEQYF. CDR3 DNA: TGTGCCAGCAGCCAAGGGGGGGGCGGCGAGCAGTACTTC.

This clonotype was picked up a small number of times. This chain uses TRBV12-3 or TRBV12-4 with TRBJ2-2, with unresolved D. This CDR3 is built from 16 residues. V shed 3 bases and J shed 5 bases, with 16 bases lying between them. CDR3 DNA: TGTGCCAGCAGTTTGGGGAAGAAGGGTTGGACCGGGGAGCTGTTTTTT. Translation gives CASSLGKKGWTGELFF.